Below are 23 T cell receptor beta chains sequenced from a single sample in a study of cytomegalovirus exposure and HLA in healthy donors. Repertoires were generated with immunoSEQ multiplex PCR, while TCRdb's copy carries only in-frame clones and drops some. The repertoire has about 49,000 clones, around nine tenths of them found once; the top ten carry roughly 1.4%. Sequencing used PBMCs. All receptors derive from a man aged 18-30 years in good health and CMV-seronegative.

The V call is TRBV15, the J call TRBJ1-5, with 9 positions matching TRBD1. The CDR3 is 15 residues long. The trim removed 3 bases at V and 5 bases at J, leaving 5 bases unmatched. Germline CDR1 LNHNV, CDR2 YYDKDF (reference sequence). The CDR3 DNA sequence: TGTGCCACCAGCAGGGGACAGGGAAATCATCAGCCCCAGCATTTT. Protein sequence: CATSRGQGNHQPQHF.

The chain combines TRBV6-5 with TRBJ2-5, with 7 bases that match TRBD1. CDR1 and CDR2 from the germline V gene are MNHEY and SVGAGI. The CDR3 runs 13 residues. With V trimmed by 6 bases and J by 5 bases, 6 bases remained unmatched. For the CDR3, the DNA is TGTGCCAGCAGCTACAAGACAGGGGAGACCCAGTACTTC. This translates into CASSYKTGETQYF.

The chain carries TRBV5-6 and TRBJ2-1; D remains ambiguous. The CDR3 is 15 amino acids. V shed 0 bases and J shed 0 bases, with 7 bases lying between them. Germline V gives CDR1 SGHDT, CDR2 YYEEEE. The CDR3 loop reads CASSLGLYSYNEQFF. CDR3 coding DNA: TGTGCCAGCAGCTTGGGACTTTACTCCTACAATGAGCAGTTCTTC. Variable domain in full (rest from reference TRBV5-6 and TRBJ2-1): DAGVTQSPTHLIKTRGQQVTLRCSPKSGHDTVSWYQQALGQGPQFIFQYYEEEERQRGNFPDRFSGHQFPNYSSELNVNALLLGDSALYLCASSLGLYSYNEQFFGPGTRLTVL.

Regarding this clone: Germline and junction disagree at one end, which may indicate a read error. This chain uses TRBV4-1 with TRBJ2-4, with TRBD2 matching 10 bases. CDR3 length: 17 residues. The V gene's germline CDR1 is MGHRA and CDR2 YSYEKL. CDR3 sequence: CASNQPTSGTVKNIQYF. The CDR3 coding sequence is TGCGCCAGCAACCAACCCACTAGCGGGACTGTCAAAAACATTCAGTACTTC.

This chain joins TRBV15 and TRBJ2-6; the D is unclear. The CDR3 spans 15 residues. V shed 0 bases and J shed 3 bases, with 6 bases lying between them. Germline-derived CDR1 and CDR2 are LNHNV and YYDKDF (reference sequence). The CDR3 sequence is CATSRDFRGANVLTF. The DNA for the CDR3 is TGTGCCACCAGCAGAGATTTTCGTGGGGCCAACGTCCTGACTTTC. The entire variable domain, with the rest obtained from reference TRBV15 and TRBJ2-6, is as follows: DAMVIQNPRYQVTQFGKPVTLSCSQTLNHNVMYWYQQKSSQAPKLLFHYYDKDFNNEADTPDNFQSRRPNTSFCFLDIRSPGLGDTAMYLCATSRDFRGANVLTFGAGSRLTVL.

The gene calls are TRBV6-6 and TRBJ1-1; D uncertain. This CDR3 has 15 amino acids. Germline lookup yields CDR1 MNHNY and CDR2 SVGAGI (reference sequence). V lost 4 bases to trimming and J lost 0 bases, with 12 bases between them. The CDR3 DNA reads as TGTGCCAGCAGTTTAGGCGGGTCGTTGAACACTGAAGCTTTCTTT. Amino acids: CASSLGGSLNTEAFF.

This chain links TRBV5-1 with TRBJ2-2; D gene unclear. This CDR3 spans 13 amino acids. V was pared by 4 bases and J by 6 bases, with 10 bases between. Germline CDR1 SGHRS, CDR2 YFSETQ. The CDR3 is CASSPSSPGELFF. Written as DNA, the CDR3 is TGCGCCAGCAGCCCTTCTTCTCCCGGGGAGCTGTTTTTT.

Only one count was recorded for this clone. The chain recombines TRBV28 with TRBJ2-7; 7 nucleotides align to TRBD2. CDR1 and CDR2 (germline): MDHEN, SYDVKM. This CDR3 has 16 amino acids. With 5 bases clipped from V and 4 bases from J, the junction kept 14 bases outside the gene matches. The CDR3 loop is CASSALLERDEYEQYF. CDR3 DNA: TGTGCCAGCAGTGCCCTCTTGGAGCGGGATGAGTACGAGCAGTACTTC. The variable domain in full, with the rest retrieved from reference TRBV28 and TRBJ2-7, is DVKVTQSSRYLVKRTGEKVFLECVQDMDHENMFWYRQDPGLGLRLIYFSYDVKMKEKGDIPEGYSVSREKKERFSLILESASTNQTSMYLCASSALLERDEYEQYFGPGTRLTVT.

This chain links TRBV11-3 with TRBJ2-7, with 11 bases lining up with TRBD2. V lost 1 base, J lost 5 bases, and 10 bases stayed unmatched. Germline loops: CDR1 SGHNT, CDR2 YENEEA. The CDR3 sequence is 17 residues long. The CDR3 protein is CASSLGTTSGSVNEQYF. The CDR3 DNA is TGTGCCAGCAGCTTAGGTACCACTAGCGGGAGCGTCAACGAGCAGTACTTC.

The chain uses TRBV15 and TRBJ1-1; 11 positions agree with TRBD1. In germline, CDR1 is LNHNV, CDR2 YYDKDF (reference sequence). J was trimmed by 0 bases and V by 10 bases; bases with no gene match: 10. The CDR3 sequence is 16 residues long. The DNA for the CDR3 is TGTGCCAGCGGCTTACCGGGACAGGGGGTGAACACTGAAGCTTTCTTT. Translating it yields CASGLPGQGVNTEAFF.

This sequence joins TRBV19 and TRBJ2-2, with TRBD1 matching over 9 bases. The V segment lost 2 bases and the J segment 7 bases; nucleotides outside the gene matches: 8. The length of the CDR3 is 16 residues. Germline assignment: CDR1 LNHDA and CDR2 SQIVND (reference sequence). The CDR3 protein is CASSILSGQGGGELFF. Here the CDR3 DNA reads TGTGCCAGTAGTATACTCTCGGGACAGGGAGGCGGGGAGCTGTTTTTT.

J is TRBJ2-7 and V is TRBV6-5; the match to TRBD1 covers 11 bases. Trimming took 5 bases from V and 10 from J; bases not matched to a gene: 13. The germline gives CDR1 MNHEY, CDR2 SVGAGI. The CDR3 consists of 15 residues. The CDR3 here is CASSPGTGGPSYQYF. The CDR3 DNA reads TGTGCCAGCAGTCCCGGGACAGGGGGTCCCTCCTACCAGTACTTC.

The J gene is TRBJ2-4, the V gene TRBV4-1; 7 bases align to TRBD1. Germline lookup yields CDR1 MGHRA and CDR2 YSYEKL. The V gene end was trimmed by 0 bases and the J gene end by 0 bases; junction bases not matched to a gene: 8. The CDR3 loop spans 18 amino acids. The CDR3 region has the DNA TGCGCCAGCAGCCAAGAAGGGGGACAGTCCCTAGCCAAAAACATTCAGTACTTC. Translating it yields CASSQEGGQSLAKNIQYF.

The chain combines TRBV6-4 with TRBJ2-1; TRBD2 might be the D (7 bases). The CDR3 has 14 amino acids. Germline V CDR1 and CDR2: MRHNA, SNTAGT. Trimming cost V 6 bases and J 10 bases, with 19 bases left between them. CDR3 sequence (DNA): TGTGCCAGCAGGGGGGCGGGAGTAAGGGACGAGCAGTTCTTC. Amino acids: CASRGAGVRDEQFF.

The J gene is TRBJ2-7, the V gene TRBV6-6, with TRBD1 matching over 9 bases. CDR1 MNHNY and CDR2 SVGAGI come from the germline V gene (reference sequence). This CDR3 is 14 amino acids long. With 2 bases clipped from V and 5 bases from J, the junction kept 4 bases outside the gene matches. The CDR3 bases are TGTGCCAGCAGTTACAGGGACAGGGCGGACGAGCAGTACTTC. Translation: CASSYRDRADEQYF.

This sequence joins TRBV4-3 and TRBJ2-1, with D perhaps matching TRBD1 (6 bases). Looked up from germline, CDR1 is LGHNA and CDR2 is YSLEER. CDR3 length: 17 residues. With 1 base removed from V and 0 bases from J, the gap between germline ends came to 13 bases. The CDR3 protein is CASSQAPDRSSYNEQFF. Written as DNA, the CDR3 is TGCGCCAGCAGCCAAGCCCCCGACAGGAGCTCCTACAATGAGCAGTTCTTC.

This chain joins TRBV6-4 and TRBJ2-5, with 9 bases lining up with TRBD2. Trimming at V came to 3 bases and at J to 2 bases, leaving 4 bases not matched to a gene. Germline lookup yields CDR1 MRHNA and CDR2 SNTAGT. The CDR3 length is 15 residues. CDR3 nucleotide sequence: TGTGCCAGCAGTGAGATAGCGGGAGATCAAGAGACCCAGTACTTC. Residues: CASSEIAGDQETQYF.

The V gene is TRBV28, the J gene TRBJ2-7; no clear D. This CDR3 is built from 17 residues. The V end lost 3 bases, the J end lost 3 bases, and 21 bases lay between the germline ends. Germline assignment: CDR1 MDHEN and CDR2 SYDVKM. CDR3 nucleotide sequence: TGTGCCAGCAGTTTCATAGTGGGCGTCTCAGACCACTACGAGCAGTACTTC. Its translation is CASSFIVGVSDHYEQYF.

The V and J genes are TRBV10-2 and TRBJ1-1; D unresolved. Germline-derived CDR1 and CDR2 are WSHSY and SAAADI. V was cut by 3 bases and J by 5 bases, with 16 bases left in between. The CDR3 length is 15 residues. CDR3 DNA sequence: TGCGCCAGCAGTGAACCCGGAAGGGAGGAAACTGAAGCTTTCTTT. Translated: CASSEPGREETEAFF.

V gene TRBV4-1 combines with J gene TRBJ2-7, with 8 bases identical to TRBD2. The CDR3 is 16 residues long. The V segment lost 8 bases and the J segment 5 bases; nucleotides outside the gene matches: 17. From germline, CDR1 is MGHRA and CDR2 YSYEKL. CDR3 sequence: CASRFRFAGGRDEQYF. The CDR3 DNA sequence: TGCGCCAGCCGCTTCCGGTTTGCGGGGGGCCGGGACGAGCAGTACTTC.

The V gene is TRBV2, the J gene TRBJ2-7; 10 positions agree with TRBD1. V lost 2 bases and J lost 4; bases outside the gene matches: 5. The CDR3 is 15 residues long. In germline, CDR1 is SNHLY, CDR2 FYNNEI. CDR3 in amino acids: CASSEQGTGVYEQYF. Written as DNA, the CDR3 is TGTGCCAGCAGTGAACAGGGGACAGGGGTGTACGAGCAGTACTTC. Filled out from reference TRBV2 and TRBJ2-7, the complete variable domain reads EPEVTQTPSHQVTQMGQEVILRCVPISNHLYFYWYRQILGQKVEFLVSFYNNEISEKSEIFDDQFSVERPDGSNFTLKIRSTKLEDSAMYFCASSEQGTGVYEQYFGPGTRLTVT.

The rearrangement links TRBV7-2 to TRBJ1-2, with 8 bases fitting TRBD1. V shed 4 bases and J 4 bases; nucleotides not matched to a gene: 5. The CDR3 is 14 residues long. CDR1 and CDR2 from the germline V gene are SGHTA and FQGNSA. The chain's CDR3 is CASSSTGEGYGYTF. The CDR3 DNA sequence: TGTGCCAGCAGCTCGACAGGGGAGGGCTATGGCTACACCTTC.

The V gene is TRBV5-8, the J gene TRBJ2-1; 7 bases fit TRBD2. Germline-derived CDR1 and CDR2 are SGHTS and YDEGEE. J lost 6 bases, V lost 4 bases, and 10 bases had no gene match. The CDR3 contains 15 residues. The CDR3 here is CASSLERGTRNEQFF. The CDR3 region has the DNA TGTGCCAGCAGCCTTGAGCGGGGAACCCGCAATGAGCAGTTCTTC.